Each of the 14 T cell receptor beta chains below was sequenced from the same sample in a study of monozygotic twins with inflammatory bowel disease. TCRdb re-called the 5' RACE reads and shows each CDR3 protein once, DNA omitted. The sample data list some 150,000 distinct CDR3 sequences. Input material: blood. All receptors derive from a human donor with ulcerative colitis or Crohn's disease, or a healthy co-twin of an affected twin (not recorded which).

The rearrangement links TRBV7-8 to TRBJ2-1; TCRdb's D call, TRBD2, is unchecked because there is no DNA. There are 15 residues in the CDR3. Germline V gene sequence: CDR1 SGHVS, CDR2 FQNEAQ. The CDR3 loop is CASSPAGAGYNEQFF.

The V and J genes are TRBV12-3 or TRBV12-4 and TRBJ2-7. This CDR3 has 13 residues. The CDR3: CASSFELLYEQYF.

The CDR3 loop is CASSWEQGYEQYF. This chain uses TRBV7-9 with TRBJ2-7; TCRdb proposes TRBD1, but this gene call is untestable without DNA. Germline V gene sequence: CDR1 SEHNR, CDR2 FQNEAQ (reference sequence). This CDR3 is 13 amino acids long.

The chain links TRBV29-1 to TRBJ2-3; TCRdb proposes TRBD2, but this gene call is untestable without DNA. The CDR3 runs to 14 residues. In germline, CDR1 is SQVTM, CDR2 ANQGSEA. The CDR3 spells CSVTSGTRGDTQYF.

V usage is TRBV20-1 and J usage is TRBJ2-7; TCRdb designates TRBD2, a call that cannot be tested without DNA. CDR1 is DFQATT, CDR2 SNEGSKA, per germline (reference sequence). The CDR3 consists of 15 residues. CDR3 protein: CSAPKGGVVDYEQYF.

The chain recombines TRBV7-6 with TRBJ2-3; TCRdb lists TRBD1, though no DNA is available to test this call. CDR1 and CDR2 (germline): SGHVS, FNYEAQ. CDR3 length equals 12 residues. The CDR3 loop reads CASTTLPDTQYF.

The V gene is TRBV27, the J gene TRBJ2-1. The CDR3 consists of 14 residues. Germline V gene sequence: CDR1 MNHEY, CDR2 SMNVEV (reference sequence). The CDR3 reads CASSLSPTGTVGFF.

V gene TRBV7-9 combines with J gene TRBJ2-2; TCRdb designates TRBD1, a call that cannot be tested without DNA. CDR1 and CDR2 from the germline V gene are SEHNR and FQNEAQ (reference sequence). This CDR3 is 15 amino acids long. CDR3 region: CASSSPGTNTGELFF.

The chain uses TRBV2 and TRBJ2-2; the TRBD1 assignment by TCRdb is unverifiable without DNA. CDR1 and CDR2 from the germline V gene are SNHLY and FYNNEI. The CDR3 spans 15 residues. The CDR3: CASRDPGGITGELFF.

The V and J genes are TRBV15 and TRBJ2-7; absent DNA, TCRdb's TRBD1 call cannot be checked. Looked up from germline, CDR1 is LNHNV and CDR2 is YYDKDF (reference sequence). The CDR3 covers 17 residues. The CDR3 loop is CATSRDGAGSVRDEQYF.

The rearrangement joins TRBV4-3 to TRBJ2-2; TCRdb's assignment of TRBD1 cannot be checked, as there is no DNA. Looked up from germline, CDR1 is LGHNA and CDR2 is YSLEER. The CDR3 length is 13 residues. CDR3 loop: CASSEHRFGELFF.

V and J are TRBV7-8 and TRBJ1-6; TCRdb returns TRBD1, unconfirmable since there is no DNA. CDR1 and CDR2 from the germline V gene are SGHVS and FQNEAQ. The CDR3 sequence is 15 residues long. The CDR3 sequence is CTSSLGQGAYSPLHF.

The chain employs TRBV5-1 and TRBJ2-3; TCRdb outputs TRBD2, but without DNA this stays unchecked. The CDR3 runs to 18 residues. In germline, CDR1 is SGHRS, CDR2 YFSETQ. CDR3: CASSLELIAGHPGDTQYF.

V is TRBV28 and J is TRBJ1-4. Germline loops: CDR1 MDHEN, CDR2 SYDVKM. This CDR3 is 14 amino acids long. CDR3 protein: CASSLLTVNEKLFF.